This T cell receptor (beta chain) was sequenced in a study of OX40 agonist ivuxolimab in advanced cancers. Background for the entire study: Ivuxolimab, which targeted the costimulatory receptor OX40 (CD134), was an agonistic, fully human IgG2 monoclonal antibody. Intravenous ivuxolimab was administered to patients every 2 weeks at six dose levels: 0.01, 0.1, 0.3, 1.5, 3 and 10 mg/kg. Of the approximately 50 dose-escalation patients, hepatocellular carcinoma was present in about 20, melanoma in around 15, renal cell carcinoma in 9 and head and neck cancer in 9. The dose-escalation cohort was around 84% male with a mean age of about 54 years, ranging from roughly 23 to 80. Prior anti-PD-1, anti-PD-L1 or anti-CTLA-4 therapy was permitted, and checkpoint inhibitors had been received by about 36% of dose-escalation patients. Partial responses were achieved by three dose-escalation patients, of whom one had hepatocellular carcinoma and two had cutaneous melanoma. Peripheral TCRbeta sequencing was intended to test whether TCR sequence diversity was altered and clonal T-cell expansion was caused by ivuxolimab. The paper covers the monotherapy dose-escalation part of the phase I ivuxolimab trial, which included N of about 50 patients.

To sequence the TCRbeta CDR3 region, genomic DNA was isolated from the sorted cells. The immunoSEQ Assay was used for sequencing of TCRbeta CDR3 regions. TCRdb provides this immuneACCESS table in a form limited to in-frame rearrangements. Some clones are lacking; in checked studies, under half of them reflect an unresolved V gene, and why the rest are absent is not known. The sample table records 65,000 to 85,000 clones; 75% to 90% of these occur just once. 4% to 5% of the sample goes to the ten largest clones. Remarks on this clone: The antigen this receptor binds is unknown. No base quality values were provided; no much bigger clone lies one nucleotide off.

General findings and caveats noted by the study authors: At doses of 0.1 to 3.0 mg/kg, clonal expansion of both CD4+ and CD8+ T cells in blood was seen between baseline and week 6. The antigen specificity of the peripheral T cells that underwent clonal expansion was not determined. In partial responders in the 0.1-3.0 mg/kg groups, normalized peripheral clonal expansion was found to be among the lowest, especially among CD8+ T cells. Low levels of normalized T-cell clonal expansion were also seen in some nonresponding patients. After ivuxolimab, more expanded clones were found on average in CD8+ T cells than in CD4+ T cells.

Ends trimmed: V by 4 bases, J by 7 bases; bases unmatched to a gene: 12. CDR1 and CDR2 (SNHLY, FYNNEI) derive from the germline V gene. From the cysteine up to the phenylalanine, the CDR3 has a length of 15 residues. Only the CDR3 DNA stays, 45 bases, in frame from base 1. Patients with a history of autoimmune disease or receiving systemic immunosuppression were excluded from the trial. Peripheral blood for TCR sequencing was collected from all dose cohorts at baseline, on cycle 4 day 1, and on cycle 7 day 1. The samples were drawn from a first-in-human, open-label, multicenter phase I dose-escalation trial of ivuxolimab. Adults with locally advanced or metastatic melanoma, renal cell carcinoma, hepatocellular carcinoma or head and neck squamous cell carcinoma were enrolled in the trial. CD4+ and CD8+ T cells were sorted separately from peripheral blood before TCR sequencing.

The chain is made from TRBV2 and TRBJ1-2, and 7 bases in between align with TRBD1. Material: CD4+ or CD8+ T cells sorted from blood, obtained in a trial of the OX40 agonist ivuxolimab. This sequence originates from an adult with an advanced solid tumor such as melanoma, head and neck, liver or kidney cancer. The nucleotide sequence reads as follows: TGTGCCAGCAGTGGAGGGGGACAGACGTACTTTGGCTACACCTTC. This encodes CASSGGGQTYFGYTF.